A selection of T cell receptor beta chains follows, all from one sample in a study of CD8 T cells in Susac syndrome. TCRdb re-called the immunoSEQ multiplex PCR reads through MiXCR, storing one row per CDR3 protein. Here the sample spans some 97,000 distinct CDR3 sequences, 95% being singletons. Input material: CD8+ T cells from PBMCs. All receptors derive from a human donor with Susac syndrome. CDR3s include the opening cysteine and the closing phenylalanine or tryptophan. The D gene is left open where the match is weak. Not every row has a clone size; where given, it reads once, few, many or a size class.

clone_size j_call d_call v_call cdr3_nt cdr3_aa
- TRBJ1-5 - TRBV4-1 TGCGCCAGCAGCCAGATAAATCAGCCCCAGCATTTT CASSQINQPQHF
once TRBJ2-6 - TRBV7-9 TGTGCCAGCAGCGAAGGGTATGCTGGGGCCAACGTCCTGACTTTC CASSEGYAGANVLTF
- TRBJ2-5 - TRBV5-1 TGCGCCAGCAGCGACCGAGGGACCCAGTACTTC CASSDRGTQYF
- TRBJ2-2 TRBD1 TRBV2 TGTGCCAGCAGAACGACAGGGACGGAAGGGGAGCTGTTTTTT CASRTTGTEGELFF
once TRBJ1-2 - TRBV14 TGTGCCAGCAGCCAAAAGGTGGGAGGCTACACCTTC CASSQKVGGYTF
- TRBJ2-2 - TRBV20-1 TGCAGCGGTGGAGGGGGGGGCACCGGGGAGCTGTTTTTT CSGGGGGTGELFF
- TRBJ1-2 - TRBV20-1 TGCAGTGCTATGACACCGGTCGGATCCTCTGGCTACACCTTC CSAMTPVGSSGYTF
- TRBJ2-7 TRBD2 TRBV7-2 TGTGCCAGCAGCTTAAATCTCCAGCGGGGGTCCTACGAGCAGTACTTC CASSLNLQRGSYEQYF
- TRBJ2-3 - TRBV6-1 TGTGCCAGCAGTGAAGCGGCCGCAGGGGCTGATACGCAGTATTTT CASSEAAAGADTQYF
- TRBJ2-3 - TRBV7-3 TGTGCCAGCAGCTTAGCGGGGTACACAGATACGCAGTATTTT CASSLAGYTDTQYF
- TRBJ2-4 - TRBV4-1 TGCGCCAGCAGCCGTGTGGGTACAAGGGAAGGAGGAAACATTCAGTACTTC CASSRVGTREGGNIQYF
- TRBJ2-1 - TRBV29-1 TGCAGCGTTGATTCGGGCCTATACAATGAGCAGTTCTTC CSVDSGLYNEQFF
- TRBJ2-1 - TRBV27 TGTGCCAGCAGTTTTGGGCGTGGTGAGCAGTTCTTC CASSFGRGEQFF
- TRBJ2-7 - TRBV3-1 TGTGCCAGCAGCACGCACCCGACGGGGGCTGACGAGCAGTACTTC CASSTHPTGADEQYF
- TRBJ1-1 - TRBV5-1 TGCGCACAGTCCGGTGCTTTCTTT CAQSGAFF
- TRBJ1-1 TRBD1 TRBV19 TGTGCCACGGGACAGGGGAACACTGAAGCTTTCTTT CATGQGNTEAFF
- TRBJ2-2 TRBD2 TRBV12-5 TGTGCTAGTGGTTTGGGACTAGCGGGTGCGAACACCGGGGAGCTGTTTTTT CASGLGLAGANTGELFF
- TRBJ2-5 - TRBV19 TGTGCCAGTAGTAGGGGCTGGCGGACGGAGACCCAGTACTTC CASSRGWRTETQYF
- TRBJ2-6 - TRBV2 TGTGCCAGCAGTGGTGAATCTGGGGCCAACGTCCTGACTTTC CASSGESGANVLTF
- TRBJ1-3 - TRBV6-5 TGTGCCAGCAGTTACTCCCGGGCCCTCTCTGGAAACACCATATATTTT CASSYSRALSGNTIYF